Detailed here is one TCR beta chain. Its antigen remains unknown. This sample was taken from a study of post-analysis software for immune sequencing data. V dropped 2 bases and J dropped 4 bases, with 12 bases sitting between them. Germline assignment: CDR1 DFQATT and CDR2 SNEGSKA (reference sequence). This CDR3 is 15 amino acids long. Findings and caveats of the study: Five TRBV segments, including TRBV5-6, TRBV5-1 and TRBV20-1, were more frequent in patients than controls.

Unique molecular identifiers were built into the TCR beta cDNA libraries. Via MiXCR, TCRdb re-called the PCR reads, giving one row per CDR3 protein. This sample yields over 700,000 distinct CDR3 sequences, of which roughly 29% are seen a single time; about 0.5% belongs to the top ten. The chain joins TRBV20-1 to TRBJ2-6; D may be TRBD2 (7 bases). The sample comprised blood. The receptor was derived from a girl under 18 with multiple sclerosis. The DNA for the CDR3 is TGCAGTGCTAGACCAGGGAGGGGGGGGGCCAACGTCCTGACTTTC. It encodes CSARPGRGGANVLTF.